The 22 T cell receptor beta chains below all came from one sample that was sequenced in a study of cytomegalovirus exposure and HLA in healthy donors. PCR employed 60 Vbeta and 13 Jbeta primers. Libraries were prepared by immunoSEQ multiplex PCR; TCRdb keeps only in-frame clonotypes and omits some of them. In the table there are some 100,000 clones, less than 65% of which are singletons. The sample comprised PBMCs. The receptors here all came from a woman aged 25 to 39 in good health and CMV-seropositive.

This chain links TRBV29-1 with TRBJ2-7; 7 nucleotides line up with TRBD2. This CDR3 has 13 residues. The V and J ends lost 7 bases and 0 bases, in that order; junction bases with no gene match: 6. Germline lookup yields CDR1 SQVTM and CDR2 ANQGSEA. The CDR3 loop is CSAMASGSYEQYF. The CDR3, as DNA: TGCAGCGCCATGGCTAGCGGCTCCTACGAGCAGTACTTC.

The J gene is TRBJ2-2, the V gene TRBV5-4, with 8 bases matching TRBD2. V was pared by 7 bases and J by 3 bases, with 5 bases of the junction left unmatched. The CDR3 loop spans 14 amino acids. CDR1 and CDR2 (germline): SGHNT, YYREEE (reference sequence). CDR3: CASGTSGDTGELFF. The CDR3 bases are TGTGCCAGCGGTACTAGCGGCGACACCGGGGAGCTGTTTTTT. Full variable domain (outside the CDR3, taken from reference TRBV5-4 and TRBJ2-2): ETGVTQSPTHLIKTRGQQVTLRCSSQSGHNTVSWYQQALGQGPQFIFQYYREEENGRGNFPPRFSGLQFPNYSSELNVNALELDDSALYLCASGTSGDTGELFFGEGSRLTVL.

The J gene is TRBJ1-1, the V gene TRBV10-3; 9 nucleotides line up with TRBD1. CDR3 length: 12 residues. Trimming removed 6 bases from V and 9 bases from J; junction bases left unmatched: 5. Germline loops: CDR1 ENHRY, CDR2 SYGVKD. The CDR3 sequence: CAIRGDRAQAFF. The CDR3 DNA reads as TGTGCCATCAGGGGGGACAGGGCCCAAGCTTTCTTT.

This rearrangement joins TRBV5-8 to TRBJ1-2; 9 positions agree with TRBD1. The CDR3 runs 14 residues. In germline, CDR1 is SGHTS, CDR2 YDEGEE. The ends lost 5 bases at V and 4 bases at J; junction bases unmatched: 6. The CDR3 DNA reads TGTGCCAGCAGTCGAGTGACAGGGGGCTATGGCTACACCTTC. Protein sequence: CASSRVTGGYGYTF.

The DNA for the CDR3 is TGTGCCAGTAGTATACGTCGGGGTACAGCTAACACCGGGGAGCTGTTTTTT. Protein: CASSIRRGTANTGELFF. This chain connects TRBV19 to TRBJ2-2, with a weak D call TRBD2 (5 bases). Germline V gene data show CDR1 as LNHDA and CDR2 as SQIVND (reference sequence). Trimming shortened V by 2 bases and J by 2 bases, and 15 bases separated the two germline ends. The CDR3 is 17 residues long.

This chain uses TRBV2 with TRBJ2-5, with a weak D call TRBD1 (7 bases). This CDR3 has 14 residues. Germline assignment: CDR1 SNHLY and CDR2 FYNNEI. V was cut by 5 bases and J by 1 base, with 11 bases left in between. Here the CDR3 DNA reads TGTGCCAGCAGTCGCGGGACAGCCCAAGAGACCCAGTACTTC. Protein sequence: CASSRGTAQETQYF.

CDR3 bases: TGTGCCAGCAGCTCCTGGCGGGCAGGGGACACTGAAGCTTTCTTT. Its translation is CASSSWRAGDTEAFF. This chain uses TRBV4-2 with TRBJ1-1, with a tentative D call TRBD1 (6 bases). V was shortened by 5 bases and J by 3 bases, with 16 bases between the two germline ends. Germline V CDR1 and CDR2: LGHNA, YNFKEQ. The CDR3 is 15 residues long.

Notes on this clone: The junction shows a germline mismatch at one end, possibly a read error. The J gene is TRBJ2-7, the V gene TRBV7-7; 12 nucleotides agree with TRBD1. The germline CDR1 and CDR2 sequences are SSHAT and FNYEAQ (reference sequence). The CDR3 extends over 14 amino acids. The CDR3 sequence is CASSSGQGASEQYF. CDR3 coding DNA: TGTGCTAGCAGCTCGGGACAGGGGGCGAGTGAGCAGTACTTC. Full variable domain (remainder filled in from reference TRBV7-7 and TRBJ2-7): GAGVSQSPRYKVTKRGQDVTLRCDPISSHATLYWYQQALGQGPEFLTYFNYEAQPDKSGLPSDRFSAERPEGSISTLTIQRTEQRDSAMYRCASSSGQGASEQYFGPGTRLTVT.

The chain links TRBV2 to TRBJ1-2; D is unresolved. V lost 0 bases, J lost 7 bases, and 12 bases lay in between. Germline CDR1 reads SNHLY; CDR2 reads FYNNEI. The CDR3 is 14 amino acids. The CDR3 DNA sequence: TGTGCCAGCAGTGAAGCGGTCAGGAATGTTGGCTACACCTTC. It yields the protein CASSEAVRNVGYTF.

This chain links TRBV19 with TRBJ1-1; TRBD1 might be the D (6 bases). V lost 3 bases and J 6 bases, leaving 17 bases between the germline ends. The CDR3 contains 15 residues. Germline V gene lookup returns CDR1 LNHDA and CDR2 SQIVND (reference sequence). This CDR3 is CASSISRTGKAEAFF. The CDR3, as DNA: TGTGCCAGTAGTATCTCCCGTACAGGGAAGGCTGAAGCTTTCTTT.

The chain is built from TRBV5-1 and TRBJ2-3, with D uncertain. Trimming shortened V by 0 bases and J by 1 base, and 9 bases separated the two germline ends. Germline V gene data show CDR1 as SGHRS and CDR2 as YFSETQ. The length of the CDR3 is 15 residues. CDR3 region: CASSLEQPRTDTQYF. In DNA, the CDR3 is TGCGCCAGCAGCTTGGAACAGCCTCGCACAGATACGCAGTATTTT.

The chain links TRBV4-1 to TRBJ1-4; 10 positions agree with TRBD1. The CDR3 is 18 residues long. V shed 3 bases, J shed 2 bases, and the junction held 9 bases outside the gene matches. In germline, CDR1 is MGHRA, CDR2 YSYEKL. CDR3 DNA sequence: TGCGCCAGCAGCCAGGGGAAGGGGGGACAGGGGACTAATGAAAAACTGTTTTTT. It encodes CASSQGKGGQGTNEKLFF.

This clone was picked up a small number of times. The chain links TRBV5-1 to TRBJ2-5; 8 bases line up with TRBD1. The ends lost 4 bases at V and 5 bases at J; junction bases unmatched: 4. The CDR3 runs to 13 residues. Germline CDR1 and CDR2: SGHRS and YFSETQ. CDR3 nucleotide sequence: TGCGCCAGCAGCCCCGGACAGGGTGAGACCCAGTACTTC. It translates to CASSPGQGETQYF. Full variable domain (missing parts from reference TRBV5-1 and TRBJ2-5): KAGVTQTPRYLIKTRGQQVTLSCSPISGHRSVSWYQQTPGQGLQFLFEYFSETQRNKGNFPGRFSGRQFSNSRSEMNVSTLELGDSALYLCASSPGQGETQYFGPGTRLLVL.

Comments on this clone: This may stem from a read error, because a much larger clone lies one nucleotide away. This chain joins TRBV11-1 and TRBJ2-7; 9 bases are shared with TRBD1. The V gene's germline CDR1 is SGHAT and CDR2 FQDESV (reference sequence). This CDR3 is 16 amino acids long. The junction had 8 bases not matched to a gene; V was cut back by 5 bases and J by 0 bases. The CDR3 DNA reads TGTGCCAGCAGCCCCCTACCGGGACAGGGCTCCTACGAGCAGTACTTC. Protein sequence: CASSPLPGQGSYEQYF.

The V and J genes are TRBV2 and TRBJ2-5, with 9 nucleotides matching TRBD1. The J call may be in error: the DNA end matches TRBJ2-7 better. CDR1 SNHLY and CDR2 FYNNEI come from the germline V gene. There are 14 residues in the CDR3. The CDR3: CASKGQGSSYEQYF. CDR3 coding DNA: TGTGCCAGCAAGGGACAGGGCAGCTCCTACGAGCAGTACTTC.

The gene calls are TRBV13 and TRBJ2-5; D possibly corresponds to TRBD2 (5 bases). The DNA end lines up better with TRBJ2-7; the J call may be wrong. The CDR3 runs to 14 residues. The V gene's germline CDR1 is PRHDT and CDR2 FYEKMQ (reference sequence). CDR3 coding DNA: TGTGCCAGCAGCTTAATCGGACTGACCTACGAGCAGTACTTC. It translates to CASSLIGLTYEQYF.

The J gene is TRBJ2-5, the V gene TRBV6-6; D is unresolved. V lost 0 bases, J lost 2 bases, and 7 bases lay in between. This CDR3 region has 14 residues. Germline CDR1 MNHNY, CDR2 SVGAGI (reference sequence). Here the CDR3 reads CASSYSLTQETQYF. The CDR3 DNA reads TGTGCCAGCAGTTACTCCCTGACACAAGAGACCCAGTACTTC.

The CDR3 here is CASSYRQGNTEAFF. The CDR3, as DNA: TGTGCCAGCAGCTACCGACAGGGGAACACTGAAGCTTTCTTT. The chain combines TRBV7-8 with TRBJ1-1; TRBD1 agrees at 7 bases. The CDR3 is 14 amino acids. Per the germline V gene, CDR1 is SGHVS and CDR2 is FQNEAQ. After removal of 4 bases from V and 1 base from J, the junction contained 3 bases not matched to a gene.

The J gene is TRBJ2-1, the V gene TRBV30, with TRBD2 matching 7 bases. V was pared by 4 bases and J by 2 bases, with 8 bases of the junction left unmatched. CDR3 size: 15 residues. CDR1 GTSNPN and CDR2 SVGIG come from the germline V gene (reference sequence). Here the CDR3 DNA reads TGTGCCTGGAATACTGGACTAGAAGCCTACAATGAGCAGTTCTTC. It translates to CAWNTGLEAYNEQFF.

V is TRBV4-1 and J is TRBJ1-3, with 8 bases that match TRBD1. Germline V lookup: CDR1 MGHRA, CDR2 YSYEKL. CDR3 size: 18 residues. V lost 0 bases and J lost 6; bases outside the gene matches: 13. The CDR3 sequence is CASSQEGTGRRGVNTIYF. The DNA for the CDR3 is TGCGCCAGCAGCCAAGAGGGGACAGGCCGGAGGGGGGTAAACACCATATATTTT.

V usage is TRBV7-9 and J usage is TRBJ1-5, with TRBD1 matching over 7 bases. The germline CDR1 and CDR2 sequences are SEHNR and FQNEAQ (reference sequence). The CDR3 covers 15 residues. Unmatched junction bases numbered 7, after V lost 4 bases and J lost 4 bases. The CDR3 sequence: CASSSPAGGNQPQHF. DNA of the CDR3: TGTGCCAGCAGCTCCCCGGCAGGGGGAAATCAGCCCCAGCATTTT. The entire variable domain, with the rest obtained from reference TRBV7-9 and TRBJ1-5, is as follows: DTGVSQNPRHKITKRGQNVTFRCDPISEHNRLYWYRQTLGQGPEFLTYFQNEAQLEKSRLLSDRFSAERPKGSFSTLEIQRTEQGDSAMYLCASSSPAGGNQPQHFGDGTRLSIL.

The chain employs TRBV27 and TRBJ2-5; perhaps TRBD1 as D (6 bases). This CDR3 spans 13 amino acids. Trimming left V 5 bases short and J 5 bases short, with 12 bases between. The germline V gene encodes CDR1 MNHEY and CDR2 SMNVEV (reference sequence). Here the CDR3 reads CASSQGFWETQYF. The CDR3 DNA follows: TGTGCCAGCAGTCAGGGGTTCTGGGAGACCCAGTACTTC.